A selection of T cell receptor beta chains follows, all from one sample in a study of T-cell reconstitution after alpha-beta-depleted transplantation in children. TCRdb used MiXCR to reprocess the PCR reads, holding one entry per CDR3 protein. Of 330,000 or so distinct CDR3 sequences listed, about a tenth are singletons. The specimen was PBMCs from the stem cell graft donor, collected from the stem cell graft. These receptors were collected from a human donor who donated a stem cell graft to a child with acute lymphoblastic leukemia. The CDR3 runs from the conserved cysteine through the conserved F or W. A D gene is named only where the DNA matches it firmly. Size is stated for part of the rows, as once, few or many counts, or as a class when the clone is expanded.

cdr3_aa cdr3_nt clone_size v_call cdr3_length j_call d_call
CASSLEVDTQYF TGCGCCAGCAGCTTAGAGGTCGATACGCAGTATTTT few TRBV5-1 12 TRBJ2-3 NA
CASSLKTGPVYEQYF TGTGCCAGCAGCTTAAAAACGGGACCGGTATACGAGCAGTACTTC NA TRBV7-9 15 TRBJ2-7 NA
CASSPLSAGAGETQYF TGTGCCAGCAGTCCCCTATCAGCGGGAGCCGGTGAGACCCAGTACTTC NA TRBV28 16 TRBJ2-5 TRBD2
CSARWLAAYEQYF TGCAGTGCTAGGTGGCTAGCGGCCTACGAGCAGTACTTC many TRBV20-1 13 TRBJ2-7 TRBD2
CASSPKSSTDTQYF TGTGCCAGCTCACCTAAGTCTAGCACAGATACGCAGTATTTT NA TRBV18 14 TRBJ2-3 NA
CSAVRTGAHNYGYTF TGCAGTGCTGTCCGGACAGGGGCTCATAACTATGGCTACACCTTC many TRBV20-1 15 TRBJ1-2 TRBD1
CASSQDMVSGANVLTF TGTGCCAGCAGCCAAGATATGGTCTCTGGGGCCAACGTCCTGACTTTC many TRBV4-2 16 TRBJ2-6 NA
CSILKGVDWEPYGYTF TGCAGCATATTAAAGGGGGTTGACTGGGAACCCTATGGCTACACCTTC NA TRBV29-1 16 TRBJ1-2 NA
CASSLRGTNSPLHF TGTGCCAGCAGCCTTAGGGGTACAAATTCACCCCTCCACTTT NA TRBV6-1 14 TRBJ1-6 NA
CSAQMDRRDGQPQHF TGCAGTGCCCAGATGGACAGGAGGGACGGGCAGCCCCAGCATTTT few TRBV20-1 15 TRBJ1-5 TRBD1
CASSFLGASNEQFF TGTGCCAGCAGTTTCCTCGGGGCCAGCAATGAGCAGTTCTTC few TRBV27 14 TRBJ2-1 NA
CASSGTGYNENIQYF TGTGCCAGCAGCGGGACAGGTTATAACGAAAACATTCAGTACTTC many TRBV5-5 15 TRBJ2-4 TRBD1
CASSQDTGTWDTQYF TGCGCCAGCAGCCAAGATACTGGGACTTGGGATACGCAGTATTTT few TRBV4-3 15 TRBJ2-3 NA
CASSQARGGRYNEQFF TGTGCCAGCAGCCAAGCTCGCGGGGGGCGCTACAATGAGCAGTTCTTC few TRBV4-2 16 TRBJ2-1 TRBD2
CASSLRSRNSPLHF TGTGCCAGCAGTTTACGTTCCAGGAATTCACCCCTCCACTTT many TRBV28 14 TRBJ1-6 NA
CASSLGLGTAGNIQYF TGTGCCAGCAGCTTGGGCCTTGGGACAGCCGGAAACATTCAGTACTTC once TRBV7-3 16 TRBJ2-4 TRBD1
CASSPGSPSERETQYF TGCGCCAGCAGCCCCGGGAGTCCTAGCGAACGGGAGACCCAGTACTTC few TRBV5-1 16 TRBJ2-5 NA
CASSLLSRGSLEKLFF TGCGCCAGCAGCTTGCTATCCCGGGGGTCACTTGAAAAACTGTTTTTT few TRBV5-1 16 TRBJ1-4 NA
CASSLARNEQFF TGTGCCAGCAGCTTAGCACGGAATGAGCAGTTCTTC many TRBV7-6 12 TRBJ2-1 NA
CSAPDRIGRPYEQYF TGCAGTGCGCCAGACAGGATCGGGCGTCCCTACGAGCAGTACTTC many TRBV20-1 15 TRBJ2-7 NA
CASSLDLSGVRETQYF TGTGCCAGCAGCTTAGATCTCTCGGGAGTTCGGGAGACCCAGTACTTC NA TRBV11-2 16 TRBJ2-5 NA
CASSLDYRGGPETQYF TGCGCCAGCAGCTTGGATTATCGGGGAGGGCCGGAGACCCAGTACTTC NA TRBV5-1 16 TRBJ2-5 TRBD2
CATSIQGNYGYTF TGTGCCACCAGTATACAGGGGAACTATGGCTACACCTTC NA TRBV15 13 TRBJ1-2 TRBD1
CASSNRDRASLPYEQYF TGTGCCAGCAGTAACCGGGACAGGGCCAGCTTGCCCTACGAGCAGTACTTC few TRBV28 17 TRBJ2-7 TRBD1
CASRKTGGAGGTEAFF TGTGCCAGCAGAAAAACAGGGGGCGCGGGTGGCACTGAAGCTTTCTTT NA TRBV12-3/TRBV12-4 16 TRBJ1-1 TRBD1
CASSSLGLGNQPQHF TGTGCCAGCAGTTCCTTAGGGCTCGGCAATCAGCCCCAGCATTTT few TRBV6-2/TRBV6-3 15 TRBJ1-5 NA
CASRLAGLAHNEQFF TGTGCCAGCAGGCTAGCGGGACTAGCGCACAATGAGCAGTTCTTC few TRBV11-2 15 TRBJ2-1 TRBD2
CASSLLPYEQYF TGTGCCAGCAGTTTACTTCCCTACGAGCAGTACTTC many TRBV12-3/TRBV12-4 12 TRBJ2-7 NA
CASSQYGPSYEQYF TGTGCCAGCAGCCAATATGGTCCGAGCTACGAGCAGTACTTC few TRBV3-1 14 TRBJ2-7 NA
CASSPGLRFSSYNEQFF TGTGCCAGCAGTCCGGGACTAAGATTTAGCTCCTACAATGAGCAGTTCTTC few TRBV11-2 17 TRBJ2-1 TRBD2
CASREENIQYF TGCGCCAGCAGGGAGGAAAACATTCAGTACTTC few TRBV5-1 11 TRBJ2-4 NA
CSAGTGAYGYTF TGCAGTGCTGGGACAGGGGCCTATGGCTACACCTTC NA TRBV20-1 12 TRBJ1-2 TRBD1
CASSQGQTDTQYF TGCGCCAGCAGCCAAGGACAGACAGATACGCAGTATTTT few TRBV4-1 13 TRBJ2-3 NA
CASSLWLGEKLFF TGTGCCAGCAGCTTATGGTTGGGTGAAAAACTGTTTTTT NA TRBV5-6 13 TRBJ1-4 NA
CASSLNRDPSYGYTF TGTGCCAGCAGCCTTAACCGGGATCCCTCCTATGGCTACACCTTC few TRBV6-1 15 TRBJ1-2 NA
CASSQRSSGRAEGEQYF TGCGCCAGCAGCCAACGGTCTAGCGGGAGGGCGGAGGGGGAGCAGTACTTC few TRBV4-1 17 TRBJ2-7 TRBD2
CASSRASGTYNEQFF TGCGCCAGCAGCCGGGCTAGCGGGACCTACAATGAGCAGTTCTTC NA TRBV10-2 15 TRBJ2-1 TRBD2
CASSPSELVLQGQFF TGTGCCAGCAGTCCTAGTGAGCTCGTACTTCAGGGGCAGTTCTTC many TRBV13 15 TRBJ2-1 NA
CASSQLGKAGNTEAFF TGTGCCAGCAGCCAACTGGGGAAGGCTGGGAACACTGAAGCTTTCTTT NA TRBV14 16 TRBJ1-1 NA
CASSLPAGFGGELFF TGTGCCAGCAGCTTGCCAGCGGGATTTGGCGGGGAGCTGTTTTTT few TRBV5-6 15 TRBJ2-2 TRBD2
CASSPRPSRGGEQFF TGTGCCAGCAGTCCCCGCCCTAGTAGGGGGGGTGAGCAGTTCTTC NA TRBV27 15 TRBJ2-1 NA
CASSPLGVTYSYEQYF TGTGCCAGCAGTCCCTTGGGAGTGACTTACTCCTACGAGCAGTACTTC many TRBV12-3/TRBV12-4 16 TRBJ2-7 NA
CASSQDSGTVQYF TGCGCCAGCAGCCAAGATAGCGGGACTGTGCAGTACTTC many TRBV4-1 13 TRBJ2-7 TRBD2
CASSFRAYEQYF TGTGCCAGCAGTTTCAGGGCCTACGAGCAGTACTTC many TRBV28 12 TRBJ2-7 NA
CASSLELGDSDTEAFF TGTGCCAGCAGCTTAGAGCTCGGGGATTCGGACACTGAAGCTTTCTTT NA TRBV7-6 16 TRBJ1-1 NA
CASSPTTGRYSNQPQHF TGTGCCAGCAGCCCTACGACAGGGCGATATAGCAATCAGCCCCAGCATTTT NA TRBV11-2 17 TRBJ1-5 TRBD1
CASSMGQFEQYF TGCGCCAGCAGCATGGGCCAGTTCGAGCAGTACTTC few TRBV5-1 12 TRBJ2-7 NA
CASSFGASGNTIYF TGTGCCAGCAGCTTTGGGGCAAGCGGAAACACCATATATTTT NA TRBV7-2 14 TRBJ1-3 NA
CASSPKPTGLNYGYTF TGTGCCAGCAGCCCTAAACCCACAGGTCTTAACTATGGCTACACCTTC few TRBV6-1 16 TRBJ1-2 NA
CASSDGASGPSYNEQFF TGTGCCAGCAGCGACGGCGCTAGCGGGCCCTCCTACAATGAGCAGTTCTTC few TRBV6-2/TRBV6-3 17 TRBJ2-1 TRBD2
CSVAISGSGNEQFF TGCAGCGTTGCGATTAGCGGGAGCGGAAATGAGCAGTTCTTC few TRBV29-1 14 TRBJ2-1 TRBD2
CASSSIVRGPIEQYF TGTGCCAGCAGCTCCATCGTAAGGGGGCCTATCGAGCAGTACTTC few TRBV14 15 TRBJ2-7 TRBD1
CASSQELQGPYEQYF TGCGCCAGCAGCCAAGAGCTACAGGGGCCCTACGAGCAGTACTTC few TRBV4-1 15 TRBJ2-7 TRBD1
CASSKRHGAHQDEQFF TGTGCCAGTTCGAAAAGGCACGGCGCACATCAGGATGAGCAGTTCTTC many TRBV12-3/TRBV12-4 16 TRBJ2-1 NA
CASSLKSASGRAGDTQYF TGTGCCAGCAGCTTAAAGTCTGCTAGCGGGAGGGCCGGAGATACGCAGTATTTT NA TRBV7-6 18 TRBJ2-3 TRBD2